Listed below are T cell receptor beta chains from one sample, sequenced in a study of T cell responses to AZD1222 COVID-19 vaccine. Generated by immunoSEQ multiplex PCR, the TCRdb table keeps only in-frame clones and is missing some. The data show approximately 140,000 clones, 91% seen once. This specimen was peripheral blood, taken on day 0 of AZD1222 vaccination. These TCRs come from an adult in good health. Both conserved end residues are part of each CDR3. The D gene is left open where the match is weak. Clone size is stated in some rows and not others, as once, few, many or a class when expanded.

J gene | clone size | D gene | V gene | CDR3 protein | CDR3 DNA
TRBJ2-6 | . | . | TRBV7-2 | CASSLVAGRLGANVLTF | TGTGCCAGCAGCTTAGTGGCGGGCCGACTGGGGGCCAACGTCCTGACTTTC
TRBJ2-2 | . | TRBD1 | TRBV9 | CASSPRDSPTGELFF | TGTGCCAGCAGCCCCCGGGACAGTCCCACCGGGGAGCTGTTTTTT
TRBJ2-7 | . | . | TRBV6-5 | CASFANRDYEQYF | TGTGCCAGCTTCGCAAACAGAGACTACGAGCAGTACTTC
TRBJ2-1 | . | . | TRBV9 | CASSPWAGRDKQFF | TGTGCCAGCAGCCCATGGGCGGGGCGGGATAAGCAGTTCTTC
TRBJ1-3 | . | TRBD1 | TRBV9 | CASSRDRGGSGNTIYF | TGTGCCAGCAGCAGAGACAGGGGGGGCTCTGGAAACACCATATATTTT
TRBJ2-2 | . | . | TRBV11-2 | CASSLRGTNTGELFF | TGTGCCAGCAGCTTAAGGGGGACGAACACCGGGGAGCTGTTTTTT
TRBJ2-1 | . | TRBD2 | TRBV27 | CASSLSSVGTSGVGEQFF | TGTGCCAGCAGTTTATCGTCCGTAGGGACTAGCGGGGTAGGAGAGCAGTTCTTC
TRBJ2-1 | . | TRBD2 | TRBV11-3 | CASSWGRAPTSGVYNEQFF | TGTGCCAGCAGTTGGGGGAGGGCCCCGACTAGCGGGGTCTACAATGAGCAGTTCTTC
TRBJ2-6 | . | . | TRBV19 | CATRSPGANVLTF | TGTGCCACCAGGAGCCCTGGGGCCAACGTCCTGACTTTC
TRBJ2-5 | once | . | TRBV6-6 | CATHGGGSWETQYF | TGTGCCACACACGGCGGCGGCTCTTGGGAGACCCAGTACTTC
TRBJ2-1 | . | . | TRBV24-1 | CATSDSSGLTYNEQFF | TGTGCCACCAGTGATTCCAGCGGGTTAACCTACAATGAGCAGTTCTTC
TRBJ1-4 | . | . | TRBV7-2 | CASSLVSGNEKLFF | TGTGCCAGCAGCTTAGTTTCAGGGAATGAAAAACTGTTTTTT
TRBJ1-2 | . | . | TRBV28 | CASSSPGGPYGYTF | TGTGCCAGCAGTAGCCCCGGGGGGCCCTATGGCTACACCTTC
TRBJ2-7 | . | . | TRBV7-8 | CASSFRSPREQYF | TGTGCCAGCAGCTTCCGGTCCCCCCGCGAGCAGTACTTC
TRBJ2-2 | . | TRBD1 | TRBV6-2/TRBV6-3 | CASSFGTGGTGELFF | TGTGCCAGCAGTTTTGGGACAGGGGGCACCGGGGAGCTGTTTTTT
TRBJ2-2 | once | TRBD1 | TRBV7-2 | CASSLDRGHTGELFF | TGTGCCAGCAGCCTTGACAGGGGGCACACCGGGGAGCTGTTTTTT
TRBJ1-4 | . | . | TRBV7-9 | CASSLGRFEKLFF | TGTGCCAGCAGCTTAGGACGTTTTGAAAAACTGTTTTTT
TRBJ2-7 | . | . | TRBV2 | CASSEPWPGRSYEQYF | TGTGCCAGCAGTGAACCCTGGCCAGGAAGGTCCTACGAGCAGTACTTC
TRBJ1-2 | . | . | TRBV6-2/TRBV6-3 | CASSYSPGGDGYTF | TGTGCCAGCAGTTACTCCCCCGGGGGAGATGGCTACACCTTC
TRBJ2-5 | . | TRBD1 | TRBV4-3 | CASSQVGQGRETQYF | TGCGCCAGCAGCCAAGTTGGACAGGGTCGGGAGACCCAGTACTTC
TRBJ2-5 | once | . | TRBV28 | CASSFMAEQETQYF | TGTGCCAGCAGTTTTATGGCGGAGCAAGAGACCCAGTACTTC
TRBJ1-1 | . | TRBD1 | TRBV19 | CASILDRAGGEAFF | TGTGCCAGTATTTTGGACAGGGCCGGTGGTGAAGCTTTCTTT
TRBJ1-2 | . | . | TRBV25-1 | CASRAHDRIANYGYTF | TGTGCCAGCAGGGCTCATGACAGGATCGCTAACTATGGCTACACCTTC
TRBJ1-4 | once | . | TRBV7-2 | CASSLTAAREKLFF | TGTGCCAGCAGCTTAACGGCTGCCCGTGAAAAACTGTTTTTT
TRBJ2-2 | . | . | TRBV11-2 | CASSAMGWELFF | TGTGCCAGCAGCGCGATGGGATGGGAGCTGTTTTTT
TRBJ1-2 | . | . | TRBV11-1 | CASSRNRAGDYGYTF | TGTGCCAGCAGCCGTAACAGGGCGGGGGACTATGGCTACACCTTC
TRBJ2-7 | few | TRBD2 | TRBV27 | CASSPGASGYEQYF | TGTGCCAGCAGTCCCGGGGCTAGCGGCTACGAGCAGTACTTC
TRBJ2-7 | . | TRBD1 | TRBV12-5 | CASGLVVGQSYEQYF | TGTGCTAGTGGTTTGGTGGTGGGACAGTCCTACGAGCAGTACTTC
TRBJ2-1 | . | TRBD2 | TRBV27 | CASSSILAGLNEQFF | TGTGCCAGCAGTTCAATCCTAGCGGGCTTGAATGAGCAGTTCTTC
TRBJ2-6 | . | . | TRBV5-1 | CASSLGSGISGANVLTF | TGCGCCAGCAGCTTGGGGTCCGGCATCTCTGGGGCCAACGTCCTGACTTTC
TRBJ2-2 | . | . | TRBV6-4 | CASSEGGETGELFF | TGTGCCAGCAGTGAAGGCGGGGAAACCGGGGAGCTGTTTTTT
TRBJ1-2 | . | . | TRBV7-2 | CASSFTQGSHGYTF | TGTGCCAGCAGCTTTACGCAGGGTTCGCATGGCTACACCTTC